This T cell receptor (beta chain) was profiled in a study of blood T cell repertoires in COVID-19. Study information: The study drew acute and convalescent COVID-19 samples from the United States, Italy and Spain.

The ends were cut back, 4 bases at V and 2 bases at J, with 17 bases in the middle. CDR1 is MNHEY, CDR2 SVGAGI, per germline. CDR3 length equals 16 residues. How the authors handled the data: Amplification from reference gene primers served as the basis for estimated nucleated cell counts. The table came from immunoSEQ multiplex PCR; TCRdb's copy has only in-frame clones and leaves some out. Clone size and V and J calls were adopted from that table, with D and trimming inferred from the DNA. The data hold hundreds of thousands of clones, with roughly nine tenths observed a single time. One Seattle source followed patients from active infection through their disease course.

This TCR was sampled from a woman aged 30 to 39 with COVID-19, enrolled during active disease. V gene TRBV6-5 combines with J gene TRBJ1-2; tentatively, D is TRBD1 (6 bases). The sample taken for sequencing was peripheral blood. CDR3 bases: TGTGCCAGCAGTTTAGGGGGGGGGCTCGGCAACTATGGCTACACCTTC. As protein: CASSLGGGLGNYGYTF.